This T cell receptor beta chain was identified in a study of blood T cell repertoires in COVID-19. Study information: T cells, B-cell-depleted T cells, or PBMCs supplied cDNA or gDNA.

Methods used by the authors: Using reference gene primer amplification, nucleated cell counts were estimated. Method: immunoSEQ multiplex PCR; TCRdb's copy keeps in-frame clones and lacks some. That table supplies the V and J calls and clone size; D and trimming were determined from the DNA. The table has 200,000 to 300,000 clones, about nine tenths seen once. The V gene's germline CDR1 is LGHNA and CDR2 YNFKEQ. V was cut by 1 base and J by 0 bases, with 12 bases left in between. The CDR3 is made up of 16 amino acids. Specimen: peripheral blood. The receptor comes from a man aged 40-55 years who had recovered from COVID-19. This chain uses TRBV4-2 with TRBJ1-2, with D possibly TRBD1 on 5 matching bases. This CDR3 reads CASSQVPGGANYGYTF. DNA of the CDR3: TGTGCCAGCAGCCAAGTTCCCGGGGGGGCTAACTATGGCTACACCTTC.